Shown below are 32 T cell receptor beta chains from a single sample sequenced in a study of blood T cell repertoires in COVID-19. Repertoires were generated with immunoSEQ multiplex PCR, while TCRdb's copy carries only in-frame clones and drops some. The sample has about 250,000 clones; 65% to 85% are singletons. The sequenced sample consisted of peripheral blood. These receptors came from a woman over 75 with acute or convalescent COVID-19.

The rearrangement joins TRBV5-1 to TRBJ2-5, with 8 bases that match TRBD2. The CDR3 sequence is 16 residues long. The germline gives CDR1 SGHRS, CDR2 YFSETQ. V lost 0 bases to trimming and J lost 5 bases; unmatched junction nucleotides: 9. Written as DNA, the CDR3 is TGCGCCAGCAGCTTGGGGGTAGCGGGGACCGCGGAGACCCAGTACTTC. This gives the protein CASSLGVAGTAETQYF. Drawing the rest from reference TRBV5-1 and TRBJ2-5, the complete variable domain is KAGVTQTPRYLIKTRGQQVTLSCSPISGHRSVSWYQQTPGQGLQFLFEYFSETQRNKGNFPGRFSGRQFSNSRSEMNVSTLELGDSALYLCASSLGVAGTAETQYFGPGTRLLVL.

J is TRBJ2-7 and V is TRBV5-4, with 9 bases aligning to TRBD2. Germline loops: CDR1 SGHNT, CDR2 YYREEE (reference sequence). The CDR3 covers 17 residues. V shed 0 bases and J 0 bases; nucleotides not matched to a gene: 7. This chain's CDR3 is CASSLAGRAGGSYEQYF. The DNA of the CDR3 is TGTGCCAGCAGCTTGGCAGGCAGAGCGGGGGGCTCCTACGAGCAGTACTTC.

The CDR3 protein is CASSEREGDNSPLHF. DNA of the CDR3: TGTGCCAGCAGTGAAAGGGAGGGGGATAATTCACCCCTCCACTTT. This sequence joins TRBV2 and TRBJ1-6; TRBD1 is a possible D gene (6 bases). The germline CDR1 and CDR2 sequences are SNHLY and FYNNEI. With 2 bases removed from V and 5 bases from J, the gap between germline ends came to 10 bases. The CDR3 contains 15 residues.

The CDR3 protein is CASAPSASGGYNEQFF. The CDR3 bases are TGTGCCAGTGCGCCTTCGGCGAGCGGGGGTTACAATGAGCAGTTCTTC. The gene calls are TRBV19 and TRBJ2-1; TRBD2 aligns across 8 bases. The CDR3 totals 16 residues. V trimming: 8 bases; J trimming: 4 bases; junction bases outside the gene matches: 13. Germline CDR1 LNHDA, CDR2 SQIVND (reference sequence).

The chain uses TRBV19 and TRBJ2-1, with D uncertain. V was trimmed by 4 bases and J by 8 bases, leaving 6 bases between them. The CDR3 is made up of 11 amino acids. Germline V CDR1 and CDR2: LNHDA, SQIVND (reference sequence). Written as DNA, the CDR3 is TGTGCCAGTAGTAGAGGCGATGAGCAGTTCTTC. This translates into CASSRGDEQFF.

The rearrangement uses TRBV5-1 and TRBJ2-2; 7 bases are a match to TRBD1. The CDR3 is 15 residues long. Germline CDR1 SGHRS, CDR2 YFSETQ. V was clipped by 3 bases and J by 1 base; unmatched bases: 3. The CDR3 is CASSSGQVNTGELFF. CDR3 coding DNA: TGCGCCAGCAGCTCCGGACAGGTGAACACCGGGGAGCTGTTTTTT.

The chain joins TRBV7-8 to TRBJ1-5; 7 nucleotides line up with TRBD1. This CDR3 has 15 amino acids. Per germline, CDR1 SGHVS and CDR2 FQNEAQ. J was trimmed by 0 bases and V by 4 bases; bases with no gene match: 3. CDR3 in amino acids: CASSSGQISNQPQHF. DNA of the CDR3: TGTGCCAGCAGCTCGGGACAGATTAGCAATCAGCCCCAGCATTTT. Full variable domain (remainder filled in from reference TRBV7-8 and TRBJ1-5): GAGVSQSPRYKVAKRGQDVALRCDPISGHVSLFWYQQALGQGPEFLTYFQNEAQLDKSGLPSDRFFAERPEGSVSTLKIQRTQQEDSAVYLCASSSGQISNQPQHFGDGTRLSIL.

The chain is built from TRBV11-2 and TRBJ1-1; 9 nucleotides align to TRBD1. From germline, CDR1 is SGHAT and CDR2 FQNNGV. V lost 6 bases to trimming and J lost 1 base; unmatched junction nucleotides: 3. The CDR3 sequence is 14 residues long. CDR3 bases: TGTGCCAGCAGATTGGACAGGGGGAACACTGAAGCTTTCTTT. Protein product: CASRLDRGNTEAFF.

The CDR3 reads CASSRGVPGQDSYEQYF. DNA for the CDR3: TGTGCCAGCAGCCGGGGGGTACCGGGACAGGACTCCTACGAGCAGTACTTC. The V gene is TRBV27, the J gene TRBJ2-7, with D tentatively TRBD1 (8 bases). Deletions cut 6 bases from V and 0 bases from J, with 21 bases between. The CDR3 contains 17 residues. Per the germline V gene, CDR1 is MNHEY and CDR2 is SMNVEV (reference sequence).

This clone appeared once. This chain connects TRBV2 to TRBJ2-5; TRBD2 aligns across 13 bases. The V segment lost 5 bases and the J segment 0 bases; nucleotides outside the gene matches: 6. Looked up from germline, CDR1 is SNHLY and CDR2 is FYNNEI. The CDR3 totals 17 residues. This CDR3 is CASSLGTSGVYQETQYF. The CDR3, as DNA: TGTGCCAGCAGTCTCGGGACTAGCGGGGTGTACCAAGAGACCCAGTACTTC.

This chain joins TRBV6-5 and TRBJ1-1, with TRBD1 as a possible D gene (5 bases). The CDR3 has 14 residues. The V gene lost 2 bases and the J gene lost 2 bases, with 9 bases spanning the gap. CDR1 and CDR2 (germline): MNHEY, SVGAGI. The CDR3 sequence is CASSYGTPNTEAFF. In DNA, the CDR3 is TGTGCCAGCAGTTACGGGACTCCCAACACTGAAGCTTTCTTT.

This clone was observed a few times. The chain couples TRBV11-3 to TRBJ2-5; 10 nucleotides agree with TRBD1. Per germline, CDR1 SGHNT and CDR2 YENEEA. The V and J ends lost 5 bases and 4 bases, in that order; junction bases with no gene match: 7. The CDR3 is made up of 15 amino acids. Here the CDR3 DNA reads TGTGCCAGCAGCCGCGGGACAGGGGTTTCAGAGACCCAGTACTTC. Its translation is CASSRGTGVSETQYF.

This clone turned up a few times. This sequence joins TRBV28 and TRBJ2-7, with D tentatively TRBD1 (5 bases). The V end lost 2 bases, the J end lost 4 bases, and 12 bases lay between the germline ends. The CDR3 has 14 residues. CDR1 MDHEN and CDR2 SYDVKM come from the germline V gene. This CDR3 is CASSLAGQQYEQYF. For the CDR3, the DNA is TGTGCCAGCAGTTTAGCAGGGCAACAGTACGAGCAGTACTTC.

The CDR3 DNA follows: TGTGCCAGTCGTGGTCGCGCAGATACGCAGTATTTT. Amino acids: CASRGRADTQYF. The chain carries TRBV19 and TRBJ2-3; D ambiguous. The CDR3 has 12 amino acids. V lost 8 bases and J lost 4, with 10 bases in between. Germline V gives CDR1 LNHDA, CDR2 SQIVND (reference sequence). Full variable domain (outside the CDR3, taken from reference TRBV19 and TRBJ2-3): DGGITQSPKYLFRKEGQNVTLSCEQNLNHDAMYWYRQDPGQGLRLIYYSQIVNDFQKGDIAEGYSVSREKKESFPLTVTSAQKNPTAFYLCASRGRADTQYFGPGTRLTVL.

This clone was counted only a few times. The chain carries TRBV10-1 and TRBJ1-5; no clear D. The germline V and J ends were trimmed by 6 bases and 2 bases, with 11 bases remaining between them. The length of the CDR3 is 14 residues. Germline CDR1 reads WNHNN; CDR2 reads SYGVQD (reference sequence). CDR3 sequence reads: CASRTIQGNQPQHF. DNA for the CDR3: TGCGCCAGCAGGACAATACAAGGCAATCAGCCCCAGCATTTT.

The chain is built from TRBV9 and TRBJ2-5; 9 bases fit TRBD2. The V and J ends lost 2 bases and 1 base, in that order; junction bases with no gene match: 9. The CDR3 consists of 17 residues. Germline V gene lookup returns CDR1 SGDLS and CDR2 YYNGEE. The CDR3 sequence: CASSVGWASGAQETQYF. In DNA, the CDR3 is TGTGCCAGCAGCGTTGGGTGGGCTAGCGGGGCCCAAGAGACCCAGTACTTC.

A few counts support this clone. The rearrangement links TRBV3-1 (or the pseudogene TRBV3-2) to TRBJ2-2, with TRBD2 matching over 7 bases. Germline assignment: CDR1 LGHDT and CDR2 YNNKEL (reference sequence). Trimming removed 4 bases from V and 3 bases from J; junction bases left unmatched: 14. The CDR3 covers 18 residues. This CDR3 reads CASSPGLVWHGDTGELFF. CDR3 nucleotide sequence: TGTGCCAGCAGCCCCGGACTAGTCTGGCACGGAGACACCGGGGAGCTGTTTTTT.

J is TRBJ1-2 and V is TRBV29-1; possibly TRBD1 for D (5 bases). The CDR3 extends over 14 amino acids. The V gene lost 1 base and the J gene lost 0 bases, with 9 bases spanning the gap. Per the germline V gene, CDR1 is SQVTM and CDR2 is ANQGSEA. The CDR3 here is CSVEVSGANYGYTF. The CDR3 DNA reads TGCAGCGTTGAAGTATCGGGGGCTAACTATGGCTACACCTTC.

The chain joins TRBV19 to TRBJ1-5, with TRBD1 matching over 12 bases. This CDR3 region has 16 residues. V was pared by 5 bases and J by 6 bases, with 8 bases of the junction left unmatched. The germline gives CDR1 LNHDA, CDR2 SQIVND (reference sequence). The CDR3 reads CASSGRGTGGVQPQHF. The CDR3 DNA is TGTGCCAGTAGTGGGCGGGGGACAGGGGGCGTTCAGCCCCAGCATTTT.

The chain carries TRBV2 and TRBJ1-2, with 7 bases identical to TRBD1. CDR1 and CDR2 (germline): SNHLY, FYNNEI. J lost 4 bases, V lost 5 bases, and 7 bases had no gene match. This CDR3 has 14 amino acids. The CDR3 nucleotides are TGTGCCAGCAGTATGACAGGGCCATTCTATGGCTACACCTTC. The encoded protein is CASSMTGPFYGYTF.

This chain joins TRBV7-2 and TRBJ2-1; TRBD2 aligns across 10 bases. Germline V gene sequence: CDR1 SGHTA, CDR2 FQGNSA. This CDR3 is 15 amino acids long. The V gene end was trimmed by 2 bases and the J gene end by 6 bases; junction bases not matched to a gene: 4. CDR3 in amino acids: CASSLSGGAPNEQFF. The CDR3 DNA is TGTGCCAGCAGCTTAAGCGGGGGGGCCCCCAATGAGCAGTTCTTC. The full variable domain, its missing parts supplied by reference TRBV7-2 and TRBJ2-1, is GAGVSQSPSNKVTEKGKDVELRCDPISGHTALYWYRQSLGQGLEFLIYFQGNSAPDKSGLPSDRFSAERTGGSVSTLTIQRTQQEDSAVYLCASSLSGGAPNEQFFGPGTRLTVL.

This clone has more than one count but fewer than ten. V usage is TRBV3-1 (or the pseudogene TRBV3-2) and J usage is TRBJ1-2; 7 nucleotides line up with TRBD1. From germline, CDR1 is LGHDT and CDR2 YNNKEL (reference sequence). This CDR3 comprises 13 residues. V lost 4 bases, J lost 8 bases, and 7 bases stayed unmatched. For the CDR3, the DNA is TGTGCCAGCAGCCGGGACAGCTGGGTAGGCTACACCTTC. Translating it yields CASSRDSWVGYTF.

This CDR3 reads CASSPTGSGNTIYF. As DNA, the CDR3 is TGTGCCAGCAGTCCGACAGGCTCTGGAAACACCATATATTTT. The V gene is TRBV6-5, the J gene TRBJ1-3; TRBD1 might be the D (6 bases). Trimming stripped 5 bases from V and 0 bases from J, with 8 bases between. Germline CDR1 and CDR2: MNHEY and SVGAGI. The CDR3 consists of 14 residues.

There are a few counts of this clone. V gene TRBV18 combines with J gene TRBJ1-4; D gene uncertain. This CDR3 has 16 amino acids. The V gene lost 3 bases and the J gene lost 3 bases, with 14 bases spanning the gap. Germline V gives CDR1 KGHSH, CDR2 LQKENI. The CDR3 DNA follows: TGTGCCAGCTCACCCAACGGGAGGGAGGCTAATGAAAAACTGTTTTTT. Its protein is CASSPNGREANEKLFF.

The chain has TRBV4-1 and TRBJ1-5; 9 positions agree with TRBD1. Trimming took 5 bases from V and 2 from J; bases not matched to a gene: 4. This CDR3 is 15 amino acids long. Germline V gene sequence: CDR1 MGHRA, CDR2 YSYEKL. The CDR3, as DNA: TGCGCCAGCAGCTTGCGACAGGGGGGCAATCAGCCCCAGCATTTT. It encodes CASSLRQGGNQPQHF.

The V and J genes are TRBV5-6 and TRBJ2-7, with D perhaps matching TRBD1 (5 bases). V lost 3 bases and J 6 bases, leaving 13 bases between the germline ends. Germline loops: CDR1 SGHDT, CDR2 YYEEEE. This CDR3 spans 13 amino acids. The CDR3 nucleotides read TGTGCCAGCAGCTCTGCAGGGTCTGGCGAGCAGTACTTC. Protein: CASSSAGSGEQYF.

V is TRBV2 and J is TRBJ2-1; 7 nucleotides line up with TRBD2. V lost 6 bases to trimming and J lost 6 bases; unmatched junction nucleotides: 11. The CDR3 is 15 amino acids. Germline CDR1 reads SNHLY; CDR2 reads FYNNEI. The CDR3: CASRFSGADSNEQFF. CDR3 coding DNA: TGTGCCAGCAGATTCAGCGGGGCCGATTCCAATGAGCAGTTCTTC. Drawing the rest from reference TRBV2 and TRBJ2-1, the complete variable domain is EPEVTQTPSHQVTQMGQEVILRCVPISNHLYFYWYRQILGQKVEFLVSFYNNEISEKSEIFDDQFSVERPDGSNFTLKIRSTKLEDSAMYFCASRFSGADSNEQFFGPGTRLTVL.

The V call is TRBV6-6, the J call TRBJ1-6, with 7 bases matching TRBD1. Trimming took 6 bases from V and 5 from J; bases not matched to a gene: 10. Germline-derived CDR1 and CDR2 are MNHNY and SVGAGI (reference sequence). The CDR3 extends over 16 amino acids. CDR3 sequence: CASSQDRAGNNSPLHF. The CDR3 nucleotides are TGTGCCAGCAGCCAAGACAGGGCGGGGAATAATTCACCCCTCCACTTT.

The genes are TRBV6-5 and TRBJ1-1; the D is unclear. V was clipped by 4 bases and J by 4 bases, with 19 bases between them. The CDR3 runs to 16 residues. Germline CDR1 reads MNHEY; CDR2 reads SVGAGI. CDR3 DNA: TGTGCCAGCAGTTCCCCCCGATTTGGAGGGAGCACTGAAGCTTTCTTT. This gives the protein CASSSPRFGGSTEAFF.

The chain has TRBV4-1 and TRBJ2-5; D is ambiguous. CDR1 and CDR2 from the germline V gene are MGHRA and YSYEKL. The length of the CDR3 is 17 residues. Deletions cut 1 base from V and 2 bases from J, with 17 bases between. The CDR3 reads CASSQVSLSTVQETQYF. The DNA of the CDR3 is TGCGCCAGCAGCCAAGTATCCCTTAGTACAGTTCAAGAGACCCAGTACTTC.

The chain has TRBV6-2 or TRBV6-3 and TRBJ2-5, with 10 bases that match TRBD2. With 2 bases clipped from V and 5 bases from J, the junction kept 11 bases outside the gene matches. CDR3 length: 17 residues. Germline V lookup: CDR1 MNHEY, CDR2 SVGEGT. CDR3 region: CASSYVAGGLIGETQYF. Here the CDR3 DNA reads TGTGCCAGCAGTTACGTAGCGGGAGGATTAATCGGGGAGACCCAGTACTTC.

This rearrangement joins TRBV5-1 to TRBJ2-1, with 8 bases identical to TRBD1. In germline, CDR1 is SGHRS, CDR2 YFSETQ. The V and J ends lost 4 bases and 2 bases, in that order; junction bases with no gene match: 11. This CDR3 spans 17 amino acids. The CDR3 nucleotides read TGCGCCAGCAGCATTTTGACAGGGGTTTCACCCTACAATGAGCAGTTCTTC. Translating gives CASSILTGVSPYNEQFF.